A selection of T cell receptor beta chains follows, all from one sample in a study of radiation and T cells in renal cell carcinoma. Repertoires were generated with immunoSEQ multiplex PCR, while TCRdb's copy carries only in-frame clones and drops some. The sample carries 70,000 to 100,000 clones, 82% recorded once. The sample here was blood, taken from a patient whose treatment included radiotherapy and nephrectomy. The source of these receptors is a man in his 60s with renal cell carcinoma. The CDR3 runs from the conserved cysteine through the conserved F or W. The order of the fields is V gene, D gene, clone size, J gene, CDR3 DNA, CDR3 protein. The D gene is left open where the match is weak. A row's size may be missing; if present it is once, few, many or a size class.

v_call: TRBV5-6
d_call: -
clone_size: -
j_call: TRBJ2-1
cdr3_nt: TGTGCCAGCAGCTTGGGATTAGCGGACTACAATGAGCAGTTCTTC
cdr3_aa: CASSLGLADYNEQFF

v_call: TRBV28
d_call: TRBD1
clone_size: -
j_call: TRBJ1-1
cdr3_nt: TGTGCCAGCAGTTCCACTCCTGGACAGGGACTGAACACTGAAGCTTTCTTT
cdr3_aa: CASSSTPGQGLNTEAFF

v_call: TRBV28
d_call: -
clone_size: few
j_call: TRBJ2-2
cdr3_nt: TGTGCCAGCACCCGGGACACCCGACGAACCGGGGAGCTGTTTTTT
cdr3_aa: CASTRDTRRTGELFF

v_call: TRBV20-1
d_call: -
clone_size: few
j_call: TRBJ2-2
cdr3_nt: TGCAGTGCTAAAGGTACCGGGGAGCTGTTTTTT
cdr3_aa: CSAKGTGELFF

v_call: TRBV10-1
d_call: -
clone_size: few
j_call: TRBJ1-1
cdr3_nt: TGCGCCAGCAGTCGCGGACCGTTGAACACTGAAGCTTTCTTT
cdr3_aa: CASSRGPLNTEAFF

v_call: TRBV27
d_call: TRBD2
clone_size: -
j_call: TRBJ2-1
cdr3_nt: TGTGCCAGCAGTTTAAGGACTAGCGGGATCTCCTACAATGAGCAGTTCTTC
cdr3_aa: CASSLRTSGISYNEQFF

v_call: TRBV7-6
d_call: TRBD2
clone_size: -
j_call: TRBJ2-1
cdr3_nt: TGTGCCAGCAGCTTAGAGAGCGGGAGTAATGAGCAGTTCTTC
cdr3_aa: CASSLESGSNEQFF

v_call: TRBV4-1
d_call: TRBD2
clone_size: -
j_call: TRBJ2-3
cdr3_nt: TGCGCCAGCAGCCCCAGACTAGCGGGAGGACTGTACACAGATACGCAGTATTTT
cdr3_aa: CASSPRLAGGLYTDTQYF

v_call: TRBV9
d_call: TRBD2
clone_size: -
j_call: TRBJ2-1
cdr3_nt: TGTGCCAGCAGCTTCGCCGGGACTACCCACAATGAGCAGTTCTTC
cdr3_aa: CASSFAGTTHNEQFF

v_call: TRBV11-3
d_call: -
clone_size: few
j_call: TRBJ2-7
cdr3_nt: TGTGCCAGCAGCTTAGATTTCGGGAAGCAGTACTTC
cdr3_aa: CASSLDFGKQYF

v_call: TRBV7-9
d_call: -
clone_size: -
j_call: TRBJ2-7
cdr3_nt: TGTGCCAGCAGCTTAACTATATACGAGCAGTACTTC
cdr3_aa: CASSLTIYEQYF

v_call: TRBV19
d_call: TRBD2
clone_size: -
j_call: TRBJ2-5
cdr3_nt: TGTGCCAGTAGTATAGTTAGCGGGAGGGCCGAGACCCAGTACTTC
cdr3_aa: CASSIVSGRAETQYF

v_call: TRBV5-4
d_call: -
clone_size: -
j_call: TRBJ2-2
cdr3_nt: TGTGCCAGCAGCCGGGACCTCGGAAACACCGGGGAGCTGTTTTTT
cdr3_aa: CASSRDLGNTGELFF

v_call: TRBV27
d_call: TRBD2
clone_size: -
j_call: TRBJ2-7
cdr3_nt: TGTGCCAGCAGTTTATTACTAGCGGGAGTTCCCCACGAGCAGTACTTC
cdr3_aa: CASSLLLAGVPHEQYF

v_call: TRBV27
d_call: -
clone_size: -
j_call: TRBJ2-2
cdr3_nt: TGTGCCAGCAGCTGGACTGTGAACACCGGGGAGCTGTTTTTT
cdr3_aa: CASSWTVNTGELFF

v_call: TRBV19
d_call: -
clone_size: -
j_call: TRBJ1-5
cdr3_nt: TGTGCCAGTAGTATACGGGATAGCAATCAGCCCCAGCATTTT
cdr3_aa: CASSIRDSNQPQHF

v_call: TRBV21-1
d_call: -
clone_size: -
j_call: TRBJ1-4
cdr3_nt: TGTGCCAGCAGCAAAGAGCCGGGAAGGGGGGCAACTAATGAAAAACTGTTTTTT
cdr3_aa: CASSKEPGRGATNEKLFF

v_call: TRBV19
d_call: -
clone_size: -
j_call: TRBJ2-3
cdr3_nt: TGTGCCAGTAGTATGGGGGGGACAGACACAGATACGCAGTATTTT
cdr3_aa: CASSMGGTDTDTQYF

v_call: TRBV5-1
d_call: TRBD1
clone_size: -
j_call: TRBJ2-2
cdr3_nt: TGCGCCAGCAGGTCGACAGGGGGCACCGGGGAGCTGTTTTTT
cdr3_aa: CASRSTGGTGELFF

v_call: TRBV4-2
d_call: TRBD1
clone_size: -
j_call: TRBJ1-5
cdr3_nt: TGTGCCAGCAGCCAAGCCGTTCAGGGGGTCGCGGCTCAGCCCCAGCATTTT
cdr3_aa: CASSQAVQGVAAQPQHF

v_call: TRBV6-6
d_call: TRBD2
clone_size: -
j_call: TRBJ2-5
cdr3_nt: TGTGCCAGCAGTTATCCCTCAGCGGGGGGCCAAGAGACCCAGTACTTC
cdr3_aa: CASSYPSAGGQETQYF

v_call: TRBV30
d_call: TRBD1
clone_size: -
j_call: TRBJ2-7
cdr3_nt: TGTGCCTGGAGTTCCCCAGGACAGGGCTACTACGAGCAGTACTTC
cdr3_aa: CAWSSPGQGYYEQYF

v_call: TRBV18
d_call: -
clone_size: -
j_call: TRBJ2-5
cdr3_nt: TGTGCCAGCTCACCGGGAGAGACCCAGTACTTC
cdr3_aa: CASSPGETQYF

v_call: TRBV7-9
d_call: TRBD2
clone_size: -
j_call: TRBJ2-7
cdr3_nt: TGTGCCAGCAGCCTCAGGTTGACTAGCGGGTTTCACTACGAGCAGTACTTC
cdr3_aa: CASSLRLTSGFHYEQYF

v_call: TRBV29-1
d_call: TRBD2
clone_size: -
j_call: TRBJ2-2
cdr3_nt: TGCAGCGTTGACACGGGGGGGACTATGAACACCGGGGAGCTGTTTTTT
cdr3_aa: CSVDTGGTMNTGELFF

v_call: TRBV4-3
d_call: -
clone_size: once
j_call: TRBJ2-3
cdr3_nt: TGCGCCAGCAGCCAAGACAGAGTAGGCCCAGATACGCAGTATTTT
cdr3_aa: CASSQDRVGPDTQYF

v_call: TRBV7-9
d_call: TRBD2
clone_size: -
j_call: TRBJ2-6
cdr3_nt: TGTGCCAGCAGCTTAACGCACGGGACTAGCGGTGGGGCCAACGTCCTGACTTTC
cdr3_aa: CASSLTHGTSGGANVLTF

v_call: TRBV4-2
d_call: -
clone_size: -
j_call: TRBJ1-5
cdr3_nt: TGTGCCAGCAGCCAAGATGAGGGAGCCCATCAGCCCCAGCATTTT
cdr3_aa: CASSQDEGAHQPQHF

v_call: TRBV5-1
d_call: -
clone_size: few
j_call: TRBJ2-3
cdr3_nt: TGCGCCAGCAGCAGGGGGAGCGGAGATACGCAGTATTTT
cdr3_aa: CASSRGSGDTQYF

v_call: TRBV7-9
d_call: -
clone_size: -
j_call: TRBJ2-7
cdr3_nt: TGTGCCAGCAGCGTCCCCGGGTGGGGGCAGTACTTC
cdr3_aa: CASSVPGWGQYF

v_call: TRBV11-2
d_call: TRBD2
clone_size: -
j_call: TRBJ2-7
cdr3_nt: TGTGCCAGCAGCTGGGGACTAGCGGGAACCTACGTGGCGCAGTACTTC
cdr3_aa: CASSWGLAGTYVAQYF

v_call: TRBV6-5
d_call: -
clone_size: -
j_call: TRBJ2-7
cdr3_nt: TGTGCCAGCAGGCTCAGGGAAGAGCAGTACTTC
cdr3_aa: CASRLREEQYF

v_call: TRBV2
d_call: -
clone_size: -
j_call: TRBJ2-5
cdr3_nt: TGTGCCAGCAGTGATGGGGGGGCGAGTTTCCAAGAGACCCAGTACTTC
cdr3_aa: CASSDGGASFQETQYF

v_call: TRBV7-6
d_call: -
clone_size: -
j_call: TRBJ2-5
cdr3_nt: TGTGCCAGCAGCGTCGGGTCATCGGAGACCCAGTACTTC
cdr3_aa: CASSVGSSETQYF

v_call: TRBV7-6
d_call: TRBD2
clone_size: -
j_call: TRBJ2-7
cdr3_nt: TGTGCCAGCAGCTTAGAGGGACTAGCGGGAGTAGAGCAGTACTTC
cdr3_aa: CASSLEGLAGVEQYF

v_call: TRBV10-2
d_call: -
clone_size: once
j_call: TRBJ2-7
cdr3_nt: TGCGCCAGCAGCCTTACAGGGATTGCCTACGAGCAGTACTTC
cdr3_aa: CASSLTGIAYEQYF

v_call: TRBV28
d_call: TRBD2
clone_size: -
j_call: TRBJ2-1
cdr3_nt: TGTGCCAGCAGGGAGTGGCTAGCGGACCCCTACAATGAGCAGTTCTTC
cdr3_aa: CASREWLADPYNEQFF

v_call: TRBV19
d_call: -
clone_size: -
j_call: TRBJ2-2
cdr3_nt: TGTGCCAGCGGCGTGACCCGTCCCGGGGAGCTGTTTTTT
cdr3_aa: CASGVTRPGELFF

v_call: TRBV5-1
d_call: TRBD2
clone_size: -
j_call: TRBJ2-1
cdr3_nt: TGCGCCAGCAGCTTGGACGCTAGCGGGAGGCCAACAGGCAATGAGCAGTTCTTC
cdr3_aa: CASSLDASGRPTGNEQFF

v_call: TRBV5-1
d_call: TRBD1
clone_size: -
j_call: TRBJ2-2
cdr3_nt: TGCGCCAGCAAAACGACAGGGGGCCCCGGGGAGCTGTTTTTT
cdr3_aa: CASKTTGGPGELFF

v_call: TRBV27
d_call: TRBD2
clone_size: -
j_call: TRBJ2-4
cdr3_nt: TGTGCCAGCAGTCCTCTGCTAGCGGGAGTCAAAAACATTCAGTACTTC
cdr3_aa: CASSPLLAGVKNIQYF

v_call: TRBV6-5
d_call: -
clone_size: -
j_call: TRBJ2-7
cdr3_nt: TGTGCCAGCAGTTCTAATGTGCCCACTAGGCACTACGAGCAGTACTTC
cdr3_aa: CASSSNVPTRHYEQYF

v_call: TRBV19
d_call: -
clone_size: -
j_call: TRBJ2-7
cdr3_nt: TGTGCCAGTAGTACCGCCCAGGGATCCTACGAGCAGTACTTC
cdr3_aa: CASSTAQGSYEQYF

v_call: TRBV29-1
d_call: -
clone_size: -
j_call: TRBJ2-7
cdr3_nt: TGCAGCGGTGGAACCTACGAGCAGTACTTC
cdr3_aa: CSGGTYEQYF

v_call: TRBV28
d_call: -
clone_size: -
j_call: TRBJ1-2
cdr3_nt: TGTGCCAGCAGTTCCCCGGGAAGCCCCAAAAATCTTGGCTACACCTTC
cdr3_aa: CASSSPGSPKNLGYTF

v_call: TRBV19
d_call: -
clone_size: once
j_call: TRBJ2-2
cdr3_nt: TGTGCCAGTAGGGACAGAACATTGAGGGAGCTGTTTTTT
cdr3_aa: CASRDRTLRELFF

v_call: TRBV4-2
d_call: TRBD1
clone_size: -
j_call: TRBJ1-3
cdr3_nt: TGTGCCAGCAGCCAAGATCCTCCGACAGGGGTTCTCAGAAACACCATATATTTT
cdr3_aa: CASSQDPPTGVLRNTIYF

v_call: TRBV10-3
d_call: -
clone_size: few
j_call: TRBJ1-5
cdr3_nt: TGTGCCATCAGTGGGGGAGAGGAGAGCAATCAGCCCCAGCATTTT
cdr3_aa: CAISGGEESNQPQHF

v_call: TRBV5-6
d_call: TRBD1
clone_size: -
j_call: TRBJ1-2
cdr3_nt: TGTGCCAGCAGCCCAGGGACAGGGGTTTATGGCTACACCTTC
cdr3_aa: CASSPGTGVYGYTF

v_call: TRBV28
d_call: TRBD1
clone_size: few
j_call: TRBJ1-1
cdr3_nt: TGTGCCAGCAGTAGGATGACAGGGACGAACACTGAAGCTTTCTTT
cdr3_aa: CASSRMTGTNTEAFF

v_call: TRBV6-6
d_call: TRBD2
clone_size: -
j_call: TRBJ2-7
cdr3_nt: TGTGCCAGCAGTTATGTTCTAGCGGGAGGCGAGCAGTACTTC
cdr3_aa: CASSYVLAGGEQYF

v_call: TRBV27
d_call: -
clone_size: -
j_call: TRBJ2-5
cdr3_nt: TGTGCCAGCAGTTCCCTCGCCGCCTCAGAATGGACCCAGTACTTC
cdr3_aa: CASSSLAASEWTQYF

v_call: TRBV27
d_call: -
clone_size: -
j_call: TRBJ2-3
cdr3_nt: TGTGCCAGCAGTCCACGGAGGTTGGGGACAGATACGCAGTATTTT
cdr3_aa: CASSPRRLGTDTQYF

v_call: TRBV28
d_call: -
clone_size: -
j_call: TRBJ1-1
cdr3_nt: TGTGCCAGCACCCTCCCGCAAGGCCTGGGTGAAGCTTTCTTT
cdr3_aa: CASTLPQGLGEAFF

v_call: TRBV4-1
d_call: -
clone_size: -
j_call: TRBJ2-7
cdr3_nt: TGCGCCAGCAGCCAAGCCCTCGGTCCCTACGAGCAGTACTTC
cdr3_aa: CASSQALGPYEQYF